Described below is a single TCR beta chain sequence and its context. This sample was included in a study of blood T cell repertoires in COVID-19. Study in general: Samples came from the United States, Italy and Spain, spanning acute and convalescent COVID-19.

Per the original data handling: Reference gene primer amplification in the assay estimated nucleated cell counts. The protocol was immunoSEQ multiplex PCR, while the TCRdb copy is restricted to in-frame clones and leaves out a portion. Clone size and the V and J calls come from that table; the DNA yielded D and trimming. The table includes 120,000 to 150,000 clones, roughly 85% detected once. J gave up 0 bases and V 0 bases, and 2 bases lay outside the gene matches. This CDR3 has 16 amino acids. The germline CDR1 and CDR2 sequences are LGHDT and YNNKEL (reference sequence). The clonotype originates from a woman in her fifties or sixties with COVID-19, enrolled during active disease. The sequencing input was peripheral blood. The rearrangement uses TRBV3-1 (or the pseudogene TRBV3-2) and TRBJ2-3, with 8 bases lining up with TRBD1. As DNA, the CDR3 is TGTGCCAGCAGCCAAGAAACAGGGGGAAGCACAGATACGCAGTATTTT. This encodes CASSQETGGSTDTQYF.